This T cell receptor beta chain was recorded in a study of blood T cell repertoires in COVID-19. Study information: Samples representing acute and convalescent COVID-19 were sourced from the United States, Italy and Spain. PBMCs, B-cell-depleted T cells, or T cells provided the cDNA or gDNA that made up the material.

In the original workflow: Scientists estimated how many nucleated cells there were by amplifying reference gene primers. Sequenced by immunoSEQ multiplex PCR; TCRdb stores in-frame clones only, minus some. From that table come the V and J calls and clone size; the DNA was used to work out D and trimming. This sample carries more than 90,000 clones, 92% of them seen once, and the ten largest clones take around 5%. The CDR3 runs to 15 residues. Germline V gives CDR1 LNHDA, CDR2 SQIVND (reference sequence). Trimming stripped 7 bases from V and 0 bases from J, with 15 bases between. Material: peripheral blood. This receptor was obtained from a man aged 45-65 years with active COVID-19. This chain connects TRBV19 to TRBJ1-1, with a possible D match to TRBD1 (5 bases). For the CDR3, the DNA is TGTGCCAGTAAGGATCTGTCAGGGATGAACACTGAAGCTTTCTTT. Translating it yields CASKDLSGMNTEAFF.